These 12 T cell receptor beta chains share one sample of origin, sequenced in a study of human T cells and chemical hapten exposure. As to time point: pre-sensitization, week 0. Treatment here: therapeutic diphenylcyclopropenone sensitization with weekly scalp DPC. TCRdb reprocessed the RACE reads with MiXCR, giving one entry per CDR3 protein. This sample has about 80,000 distinct CDR3 sequences, with around 15% found just once. The sequencing here drew on whole blood, taken in connection with sensitization to the hapten diphenylcyclopropenone (DPC). The receptors stem from a woman aged 45-65 years with alopecia areata. Some clones in this sample may be carry-over from other donors' samples.

This clonotype was seen a handful of times. This chain joins TRBV27 and TRBJ1-1, with TRBD1 identical over 10 bases. In germline, CDR1 is MNHEY, CDR2 SMNVEV (reference sequence). The ends lost 6 bases at V and 8 bases at J; junction bases unmatched: 9. The CDR3 contains 14 residues. CDR3 residues: CASRYWGQGREAFF. The CDR3 bases are TGTGCCAGCAGATATTGGGGACAGGGGAGGGAAGCTTTCTTT.

The chain has TRBV5-4 and TRBJ2-7; no clear D. The CDR3 has 14 residues. Trimming removed 1 base at V and 5 bases at J, with 13 bases between. Germline V gene sequence: CDR1 SGHNT, CDR2 YYREEE (reference sequence). The CDR3 loop reads CASSLRFNGHEQYF. CDR3 bases: TGTGCCAGCAGCTTGCGATTCAATGGGCACGAGCAGTACTTC.

This clonotype turned up a few times. This chain links TRBV2 with TRBJ2-3; D not resolved. Deletions cut 4 bases from V and 3 bases from J, with 11 bases between. This CDR3 has 14 residues. The germline V gene encodes CDR1 SNHLY and CDR2 FYNNEI. CDR3 amino acids: CASSAIIPTDTQYF. The DNA for the CDR3 is TGTGCCAGCAGTGCGATCATTCCTACAGATACGCAGTATTTT.

The chain carries TRBV18 and TRBJ1-1; D is undetermined. There are 14 residues in the CDR3. Trimming removed 5 bases from V and 1 base from J, with 11 bases in between. Germline V gene lookup returns CDR1 KGHSH and CDR2 LQKENI. In DNA, the CDR3 is TGTGCCAGCTCATATGGAGAATCGAACACTGAAGCTTTCTTT. This translates into CASSYGESNTEAFF. The variable domain in full, completed from reference TRBV18 and TRBJ1-1, reads NAGVMQNPRHLVRRRGQEARLRCSPMKGHSHVYWYRQLPEEGLKFMVYLQKENIIDESGMPKERFSAEFPKEGPSILRIQQVVRGDSAAYFCASSYGESNTEAFFGQGTRLTVV.

The chain couples TRBV7-9 to TRBJ1-1; D is possibly TRBD1 (5 bases). V lost 6 bases to trimming and J lost 4 bases, with 21 bases between them. Germline CDR1 SEHNR, CDR2 FQNEAQ (reference sequence). This CDR3 has 16 residues. The CDR3 sequence is CASRQGHLTRVTEAFF. As DNA, the CDR3 is TGTGCCAGCAGGCAAGGACATCTCACCAGGGTCACTGAAGCTTTCTTT. Combining the CDR3 with reference TRBV7-9 and TRBJ1-1 gives the whole variable domain DTGVSQNPRHKITKRGQNVTFRCDPISEHNRLYWYRQTLGQGPEFLTYFQNEAQLEKSRLLSDRFSAERPKGSFSTLEIQRTEQGDSAMYLCASRQGHLTRVTEAFFGQGTRLTVV.

The chain links TRBV20-1 to TRBJ1-4, with D hard to call. The V end lost 2 bases, the J end lost 8 bases, and 12 bases lay between the germline ends. CDR1 is DFQATT and CDR2 is SNEGSKA in the germline V gene (reference sequence). The CDR3 is 13 residues long. CDR3 region: CSARLTIGEKLFF. The CDR3 nucleotides read TGCAGTGCTAGACTAACTATCGGAGAAAAACTGTTTTTT.

This clonotype was seen a handful of times. The gene calls are TRBV20-1 and TRBJ1-4; 10 bases are shared with TRBD1. Germline V gene lookup returns CDR1 DFQATT and CDR2 SNEGSKA (reference sequence). This CDR3 has 15 amino acids. The V segment lost 5 bases and the J segment 13 bases; nucleotides outside the gene matches: 16. The CDR3 region has the DNA TGCAGTGCTCCCGTTCCGGGACAGGGGAATAGGGTACTGTTTTTT. The encoded protein is CSAPVPGQGNRVLFF.

Remarks on this clonotype: Possible read error: a much larger clone is one base away. The chain couples TRBV7-9 to TRBJ2-3; D unclear. This CDR3 spans 12 amino acids. Germline CDR1 is SEHNR and CDR2 is FQNEAQ (reference sequence). V was clipped by 3 bases and J by 2 bases, with 3 bases between them. Here the CDR3 reads CASSFDTDTQYF. CDR3 coding DNA: TGTGCCAGCAGCTTCGACACAGATACGCAGTATTTT.

This clonotype has a count of ten or more. This chain links TRBV7-8 with TRBJ2-1, with 10 bases identical to TRBD2. The germline V gene has CDR1 SGHVS and CDR2 FQNEAQ. V shed 4 bases and J 7 bases; nucleotides not matched to a gene: 16. The CDR3 sequence is 18 residues long. The CDR3 region has the DNA TGTGCCAGCAGCTATCCCCCGCGGCTAGCGGGAGTGAGGAATGAGCAGTTCTTC. It yields the protein CASSYPPRLAGVRNEQFF.

This clonotype was counted many times. CDR3 sequence (DNA): TGTGCCAGCAGCCACCCCCAGTTGGGGGGTGGATACGAGCAGTACTTC. Encoded protein: CASSHPQLGGGYEQYF. The gene calls are TRBV11-2 and TRBJ2-7; tentatively, D is TRBD2 (6 bases). V gave up 5 bases and J gave up 4 bases, with 21 bases separating them. Germline lookup yields CDR1 SGHAT and CDR2 FQNNGV. The CDR3 length is 16 residues.

This clonotype is labeled as medium-sized (0.01 to 0.1%). J is TRBJ2-1 and V is TRBV7-9; possibly TRBD1 for D (7 bases). Germline-derived CDR1 and CDR2 are SEHNR and FQNEAQ (reference sequence). CDR3 size: 15 residues. Trimming took off 4 bases at V and 7 bases at J, with 17 bases between the two ends. In DNA form, the CDR3 reads TGTGCCAGCAGCTCTTGGGGGGACAGTACGAATGAGCAGTTCTTC. Its protein product is CASSSWGDSTNEQFF.

This clonotype has more than one count but fewer than ten. V gene TRBV28 combines with J gene TRBJ2-1, with D unclear. Germline assignment: CDR1 MDHEN and CDR2 SYDVKM. V lost 8 bases and J lost 2, with 7 bases in between. The CDR3 is made up of 12 amino acids. Written as DNA, the CDR3 is TGTGCCAGCGCGCCGGCCTACAATGAGCAGTTCTTC. Protein sequence: CASAPAYNEQFF. Using reference TRBV28 and TRBJ2-1 for the parts outside the CDR3, the full variable domain is DVKVTQSSRYLVKRTGEKVFLECVQDMDHENMFWYRQDPGLGLRLIYFSYDVKMKEKGDIPEGYSVSREKKERFSLILESASTNQTSMYLCASAPAYNEQFFGPGTRLTVL.